This T cell receptor (beta chain) was retrieved from a study of blood T cell repertoires in COVID-19. Study-wide background: COVID-19 samples from acute and convalescent phases originated in the United States, Italy and Spain.

CDR3 length: 15 amino acids. CDR1 MNHEY and CDR2 SVGAGI come from the germline V gene. Trimming left V 6 bases short and J 5 bases short, with 19 bases between. The Seattle site enrolled patients during active infection and followed them longitudinally. Sequencing used immunoSEQ multiplex PCR; TCRdb keeps in-frame clones, though not all of them. The top ten hold about 4% of the sample, which has about 120,000 clones, 90% seen once. The receptor was derived from a woman in her fifties or sixties with COVID-19, enrolled during active disease. Sequenced: peripheral blood. V usage is TRBV6-5 and J usage is TRBJ1-1; no firm D call. The CDR3 is CASSRREGEGTEAFF. Written as DNA, the CDR3 is TGTGCCAGCAGCCGCCGGGAGGGTGAAGGGACTGAAGCTTTCTTT.